A selection of T cell receptor beta chains follows, all from one sample in a study of T cell responses to AZD1222 COVID-19 vaccine. Sequencing was performed with immunoSEQ multiplex PCR; in TCRdb, only in-frame clones are kept and a portion is missing. The top ten clones hold approximately 8.5% of a sample with 120,000 or so clones, approximately 83% of them seen once. The source material was peripheral blood, sampled on day 0 of AZD1222 vaccination. The receptors here all came from an adult in good health. CDR3s include the opening cysteine and the closing phenylalanine or tryptophan. The D gene is left open where the match is weak. Only part of the rows carry a size: once, few, many, or a class if the clone is expanded.

cdr3_aa cdr3_nt clone_size v_call d_call j_call
CASSRTGAEGTEAFF TGTGCCAGCAGTCGGACAGGGGCCGAGGGTACTGAAGCTTTCTTT NA TRBV6-5 TRBD1 TRBJ1-1
CSVERGETQYF TGCAGCGTTGAAAGGGGGGAGACCCAGTACTTC few TRBV29-1 NA TRBJ2-5
CASSQVGQLFEAFF TGTGCCAGCAGCCAAGTGGGACAGTTGTTTGAAGCTTTCTTT once TRBV3-1/TRBV3-2 TRBD1 TRBJ1-1
CASSPEGTGRTDTQYF TGTGCCAGCAGCCCAGAGGGGACAGGGAGGACAGATACGCAGTATTTT NA TRBV7-9 TRBD1 TRBJ2-3
CASRTVGQGSNEQYF TGCGCCAGCCGCACGGTCGGACAGGGATCCAACGAGCAGTACTTC NA TRBV10-1 TRBD1 TRBJ2-7
CASSYSSTGAYGYTF TGTGCCAGCAGTTACTCCTCGACAGGTGCCTATGGCTACACCTTC few TRBV6-5 NA TRBJ1-2
CASSHGPLLRNTIYF TGTGCCAGCAGCCATGGACCTTTACTAAGAAACACCATATATTTT NA TRBV7-9 NA TRBJ1-3
CASSLSDSNQPQHF TGTGCCAGCAGTTTATCGGATAGCAATCAGCCCCAGCATTTT NA TRBV27 NA TRBJ1-5
CAWSSGQAGNVRNQPQHF TGTGCCTGGAGTTCCGGGCAGGCAGGGAACGTGCGCAATCAGCCCCAGCATTTT NA TRBV30 NA TRBJ1-5
CASRLGRDRGNTEAFF TGTGCCAGCAGATTAGGCCGGGACAGGGGGAACACTGAAGCTTTCTTT NA TRBV28 TRBD1 TRBJ1-1
CASSQTGIGGYTF TGTGCCAGCAGCCAAACAGGGATTGGTGGCTACACCTTC NA TRBV9 NA TRBJ1-2
CASSFGGPPEYF TGTGCCAGTAGTTTCGGGGGCCCCCCGGAGTATTTT NA TRBV19 NA TRBJ2-3
CASSQGTGINTQYF TGTGCCAGCAGCCAAGGGACAGGAATCAATACGCAGTATTTT NA TRBV7-9 TRBD1 TRBJ2-3
CASSQETGPTYEQYF TGTGCCAGCAGCCAAGAAACAGGGCCGACCTACGAGCAGTACTTC NA TRBV4-2 NA TRBJ2-7
CASSLAVRHLEGNEQFF TGCGCCAGCAGCTTGGCCGTTCGTCACCTCGAAGGCAATGAGCAGTTCTTC NA TRBV5-1 NA TRBJ2-1
CASSPPLGQTYNSPLHF TGTGCCAGCAGTCCTCCCCTAGGGCAGACCTATAATTCACCCCTCCACTTT NA TRBV28 NA TRBJ1-6
CASSLSESAEQYF TGTGCCAGCAGCCTCTCGGAGAGTGCCGAGCAGTACTTC few TRBV6-5 NA TRBJ2-7
CASRAPPYEREDYEQYF TGTGCCAGCAGAGCCCCCCCCTACGAGCGGGAGGACTACGAGCAGTACTTC NA TRBV7-9 TRBD2 TRBJ2-7
CASRDVDRGLSNQPQHF TGTGCCAGTAGGGATGTCGACAGGGGGCTTAGCAATCAGCCCCAGCATTTT NA TRBV19 TRBD1 TRBJ1-5
CASSRDRGQETQYF TGTGCCAGCAGCCGAGACAGGGGACAAGAGACCCAGTACTTC NA TRBV7-8 TRBD1 TRBJ2-5
CASSLQDSGYGYTF TGTGCCAGCTCACTTCAGGACAGCGGGTATGGCTACACCTTC once TRBV18 NA TRBJ1-2
CASRSGPSSYNEQFF TGTGCCAGTCGGAGCGGGCCCTCCTCCTACAATGAGCAGTTCTTC NA TRBV27 NA TRBJ2-1
CAWSHTEAFF TGTGCCTGGAGCCACACTGAAGCTTTCTTT NA TRBV30 NA TRBJ1-1
CTSSQGFEGTWEFRNEQFF TGCACCAGCAGCCAAGGTTTCGAGGGGACGTGGGAGTTTAGGAATGAGCAGTTCTTC NA TRBV1 NA TRBJ2-1
CASTEDQGGSNQPQHF TGTGCCAGCACCGAGGACCAGGGGGGGAGCAATCAGCCCCAGCATTTT NA TRBV19 TRBD1 TRBJ1-5
CASSWPTGSETQYF TGTGCCAGCAGTTGGCCCACAGGGTCGGAGACCCAGTACTTC NA TRBV28 NA TRBJ2-5
CASSSVRGPSYEQYF TGTGCCAGCAGTTCCGTCAGGGGTCCCTCCTACGAGCAGTACTTC NA TRBV6-2/TRBV6-3 NA TRBJ2-7
CASSISTGGYGYTF TGTGCCAGTAGTATTTCGACAGGGGGTTATGGCTACACCTTC few TRBV19 TRBD1 TRBJ1-2
CASSFGQGVMGEQYF TGTGCCAGCAGTTTCGGACAGGGGGTTATGGGCGAGCAGTACTTC NA TRBV27 TRBD1 TRBJ2-7
CASSLEGQKNYGYTF TGCGCCAGCAGCTTGGAGGGACAGAAAAACTATGGCTACACCTTC NA TRBV5-1 TRBD1 TRBJ1-2
CASSTDGVYGYTF TGTGCCAGCAGCACCGACGGAGTCTACGGCTACACCTTC NA TRBV9 NA TRBJ1-2
CASSLLAGGRSDEQFF TGCGCCAGCAGCCTACTAGCGGGGGGGCGGTCCGATGAGCAGTTCTTC NA TRBV5-1 TRBD2 TRBJ2-1
CASSFTTYRGQGQPQHF TGTGCCAGCAGTTTCACTACCTACAGGGGGCAAGGTCAGCCCCAGCATTTT NA TRBV28 TRBD1 TRBJ1-5
CASSLAGGSGIKEQYF TGTGCCAGTAGTCTAGCTGGGGGGAGTGGGATTAAGGAGCAGTACTTC NA TRBV19 NA TRBJ2-7
CASSIQGVNGYTF TGTGCCAGCAGCATTCAGGGGGTTAATGGCTACACCTTC few TRBV7-2 TRBD1 TRBJ1-2
CAWSEGGNRPRAFF TGTGCCTGGAGTGAGGGGGGAAACCGGCCGCGGGCTTTCTTT NA TRBV30 NA TRBJ1-1
CASSLSSGTGSAFF TGTGCCAGCAGCTTAAGTTCCGGGACAGGGAGTGCTTTCTTT once TRBV11-2 TRBD1 TRBJ1-1
CASSPATDRYYGYTF TGTGCCAGTAGTCCCGCGACAGACCGGTACTATGGCTACACCTTC once TRBV19 NA TRBJ1-2
CASSPGQVDTEAFF TGTGCCAGCAGCCCGGGACAGGTGGACACTGAAGCTTTCTTT once TRBV5-5 TRBD1 TRBJ1-1
CASSLEFLGNTIYF TGTGCCAGCAGTTTAGAGTTTTTGGGAAACACCATATATTTT NA TRBV6-5 NA TRBJ1-3
CASSQDTGTGRKLFF TGTGCCAGCAGCCAAGATACCGGGACAGGGAGAAAACTGTTTTTT NA TRBV3-1/TRBV3-2 TRBD1 TRBJ1-4
CASSQRTSPSYEQYF TGTGCCAGCAGTCAGCGGACGTCGCCCTCCTACGAGCAGTACTTC few TRBV28 NA TRBJ2-7
CASSFKLAGETPYNEQFF TGTGCCAGCAGTTTCAAGCTAGCGGGAGAGACCCCCTACAATGAGCAGTTCTTC NA TRBV27 TRBD2 TRBJ2-1
CASRKQGSTNEKLFF TGTGCCAGCAGGAAACAGGGGTCCACTAATGAAAAACTGTTTTTT NA TRBV2 TRBD1 TRBJ1-4
CASSPGTGNYEQYF TGCGCCAGCAGCCCTGGGACAGGGAACTACGAGCAGTACTTC NA TRBV5-1 TRBD1 TRBJ2-7
CASSRTGAGGYTF TGTGCCAGCAGTAGGACAGGGGCCGGTGGCTACACCTTC NA TRBV28 TRBD1 TRBJ1-2
CASSPGGTGGLETQYF TGCGCCAGCAGCCCAGGAGGGACAGGGGGCCTAGAGACCCAGTACTTC NA TRBV5-1 TRBD1 TRBJ2-5
CASRAGSPNYGYTF TGTGCCAGTCGGGCGGGGAGCCCTAACTATGGCTACACCTTC NA TRBV19 NA TRBJ1-2
CSASLLNYGYTF TGCAGTGCTAGTCTCCTTAACTATGGCTACACCTTC NA TRBV20-1 NA TRBJ1-2
CASSRTTALSNTEAFF TGTGCCAGCAGCCGTACGACAGCCCTTAGTAACACTGAAGCTTTCTTT NA TRBV21-1 NA TRBJ1-1
CASSTGQGAYNEQFF TGTGCCAGCAGCACAGGACAGGGAGCCTACAATGAGCAGTTCTTC NA TRBV6-2/TRBV6-3 TRBD1 TRBJ2-1
CASSEQGYTEAFF TGCGCCAGCAGCGAACAGGGTTACACTGAAGCTTTCTTT NA TRBV5-1 NA TRBJ1-1
CASSPRRGNYGYTF TGTGCCAGCAGCCCCCGACGCGGTAACTATGGCTACACCTTC NA TRBV9 NA TRBJ1-2
CASSHRYAVGVGQYNEQFF TGCGCCAGCAGCCATAGATACGCGGTGGGCGTGGGGCAATACAATGAGCAGTTCTTC NA TRBV4-1 NA TRBJ2-1
CASSPQGRGGNQPQHF TGTGCCAGCAGCCCCCAGGGACGCGGCGGAAATCAGCCCCAGCATTTT NA TRBV21-1 NA TRBJ1-5
CASKGQGVGEQYF TGTGCCAGCAAGGGACAGGGGGTGGGCGAGCAGTACTTC NA TRBV19 TRBD1 TRBJ2-7
CASSERLTQETQYF TGTGCCAGCAGTGAGAGGTTGACCCAAGAGACCCAGTACTTC NA TRBV3-1/TRBV3-2 NA TRBJ2-5
CASSLPGHNEKLFF TGTGCCAGCAGTTTACCGGGCCATAATGAAAAACTGTTTTTT NA TRBV28 NA TRBJ1-4
CASSSTSGTDTQYF TGTGCCAGCAGCTCCACTAGCGGAACAGATACGCAGTATTTT NA TRBV7-9 TRBD2 TRBJ2-3
CASSQGETAFSPLHF TGTGCCAGCAGCCAAGGTGAGACAGCCTTTTCACCCCTCCACTTT NA TRBV3-1/TRBV3-2 NA TRBJ1-6